This TCR beta chain was identified in a study of response to subunit inactivated influenza vaccine (dated by TCRdb to about 2018). Describing the broader study: The study used deep quantitative T cell receptor repertoire profiling to track responses to a trivalent subunit inactivated influenza vaccine.

The method was RT-PCR. The sequencer listed for this sample is Illumina HiSeq 2500. Starting from the raw public reads, TCRdb applied fastp trimming at Q25, assembled clones with MiXCR and retained in-frame beta chains. CDR3 protein duplicates are merged, each entry listing the most common genes and DNA. Counted in this sample were over 450,000 distinct CDR3 sequences; around 13% of them appeared once. The top ten constitute about 12% of the sample. The time point label here, explained by the study, means: approximately 40 days after influenza vaccine administration. In its sample, this clonotype was seen a few times. The antigen this receptor binds is unknown. Qualities for individual bases were not recorded, and no much larger clone is one base off. The CDR3 runs 15 residues from the cysteine to the phenylalanine. Just CDR3 DNA is preserved here, 45 bases in frame from base 1. The germline V gene encodes CDR1 SGHTA and CDR2 FQGNSA. V loses 1 base, J loses 4 bases, and the germline ends lie 12 bases apart.

What the research found in general, with its limitations: The authors suggested that each seasonal influenza vaccination may recruit only a limited number of new T cells.

The sequence joins TRBV7-2 to TRBJ2-3; a tentative D call is TRBD2 (6 bases match). The material was PBMCs from blood, obtained more than 35 days after vaccination. This sequence was found in a man aged 50 to 59 who received an inactivated influenza vaccine. Donor details come from another sample of the same person, matched by shared clones. The sequence in DNA is TGTGCCAGCAGCTTAGAGGACTACGACGCAGATACGCAGTATTTT. Its product reads: CASSLEDYDADTQYF.